This T cell receptor beta chain was obtained from a study of cytomegalovirus exposure and HLA in healthy donors. The overall study: Counted in an early data release were about 86 million unique TCRs from HLA-typed donors. In terms of ancestry, the Caucasian-associated cluster contained around 79% of the approximately 380 genotyped donors. Study outcomes and limitations: Diagnosis of cytomegalovirus status made by the classifier reportedly showed high specificity and sensitivity.

After removal of 6 bases from V and 8 bases from J, the junction contained 14 bases not matched to a gene. CDR1 is SEHNR and CDR2 is FQNEAQ in the germline V gene (reference sequence). This CDR3 region has 16 residues. The PCR was carried out with 60 Vbeta primers and 13 Jbeta primers. The table came from immunoSEQ multiplex PCR; TCRdb's copy has only in-frame clones and leaves some out. This table has about 130,000 clones, 65% to 75% appearing once. With respect to this clone: Its antigen remains unidentified.

Input material: PBMCs. The source of this sequence is a man aged 40-55 years in good health and CMV-seropositive. This chain uses TRBV7-9 with TRBJ2-1; 9 bases are shared with TRBD2. CDR3 sequence reads: CASSSLAGVPSDEQFF. DNA for the CDR3: TGTGCCAGCAGTTCCTTAGCGGGAGTACCTTCGGATGAGCAGTTCTTC.